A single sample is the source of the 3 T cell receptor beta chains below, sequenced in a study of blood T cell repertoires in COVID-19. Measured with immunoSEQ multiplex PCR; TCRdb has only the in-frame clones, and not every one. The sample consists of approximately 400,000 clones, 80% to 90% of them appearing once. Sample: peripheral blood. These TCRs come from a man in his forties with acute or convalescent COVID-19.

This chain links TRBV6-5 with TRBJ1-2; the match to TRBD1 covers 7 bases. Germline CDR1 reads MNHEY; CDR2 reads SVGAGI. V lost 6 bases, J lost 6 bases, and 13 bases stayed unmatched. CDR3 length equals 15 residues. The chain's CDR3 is CASRDTGTAGNGYTF. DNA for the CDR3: TGTGCCAGCAGGGATACCGGGACAGCAGGAAATGGCTACACCTTC.

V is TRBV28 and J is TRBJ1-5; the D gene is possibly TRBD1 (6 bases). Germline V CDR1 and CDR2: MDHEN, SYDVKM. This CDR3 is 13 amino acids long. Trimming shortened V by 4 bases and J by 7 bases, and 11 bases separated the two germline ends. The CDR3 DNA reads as TGTGCCAGCAGTTGGACAGTCCTCCAGCCCCAGCATTTT. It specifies CASSWTVLQPQHF.

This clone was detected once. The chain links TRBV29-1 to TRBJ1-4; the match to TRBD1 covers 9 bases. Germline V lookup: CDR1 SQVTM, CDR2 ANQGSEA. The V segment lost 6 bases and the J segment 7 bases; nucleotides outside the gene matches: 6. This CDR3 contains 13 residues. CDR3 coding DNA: TGCAGCGTGGGACAGGGAGGCGTTGAAAAACTGTTTTTT. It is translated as CSVGQGGVEKLFF. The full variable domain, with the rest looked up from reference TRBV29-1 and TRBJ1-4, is SAVISQKPSRDICQRGTSLTIQCQVDSQVTMMFWYRQQPGQSLTLIATANQGSEATYESGFVIDKFPISRPNLTFSTLTVSNMSPEDSSIYLCSVGQGGVEKLFFGSGTQLSVL.